Below, 7 T cell receptor beta chains from the same sample are listed, as sequenced in a study of blood T cell repertoires in COVID-19. Sequenced by immunoSEQ multiplex PCR; TCRdb stores in-frame clones only, minus some. The sample lists about 32,000 clones; 65% to 90% were seen once. The sample consisted of peripheral blood. The receptor source for this set is a woman older than 75 with active or convalescent COVID-19.

The chain is built from TRBV29-1 and TRBJ1-1; D call uncertain. Germline CDR1 is SQVTM and CDR2 is ANQGSEA. V dropped 5 bases and J dropped 2 bases, with 9 bases sitting between them. CDR3 length: 12 amino acids. The CDR3 reads CSVREGNTEAFF. The CDR3 coding sequence is TGCAGCGTTCGGGAAGGAAACACTGAAGCTTTCTTT.

This clone was recorded only once. The chain recombines TRBV6-5 with TRBJ1-4, with 7 bases that match TRBD1. The CDR3 sequence is 14 residues long. Germline-derived CDR1 and CDR2 are MNHEY and SVGAGI. With 6 bases clipped from V and 7 bases from J, the junction kept 8 bases outside the gene matches. The CDR3, as DNA: TGTGCCAGCAGCAAGGGACAGTCAACTGAAAAACTGTTTTTT. Translated: CASSKGQSTEKLFF.

This sequence joins TRBV2 and TRBJ1-1; weak D call: TRBD1 (6 bases). This CDR3 region has 13 residues. CDR1 and CDR2 (germline): SNHLY, FYNNEI. The ends were cut back, 4 bases at V and 4 bases at J, with 10 bases in the middle. The CDR3 spells CASSVGGPTEAFF. For the CDR3, the DNA is TGTGCCAGCAGTGTGGGGGGGCCCACTGAAGCTTTCTTT.

The chain joins TRBV11-1 to TRBJ2-2, with 7 positions matching TRBD2. This CDR3 contains 14 residues. Germline lookup yields CDR1 SGHAT and CDR2 FQDESV (reference sequence). V was clipped by 1 base and J by 7 bases; unmatched bases: 3. The CDR3 reads CASSLEREGGELFF. In DNA form, the CDR3 reads TGTGCCAGCAGCTTAGAGCGGGAAGGCGGGGAGCTGTTTTTT.

The chain has TRBV10-3 and TRBJ2-1; TRBD2 matches 7 bases. V lost 0 bases, J lost 3 bases, and 5 bases stayed unmatched. The CDR3 runs 16 residues. Germline V gene data show CDR1 as ENHRY and CDR2 as SYGVKD. Here the CDR3 reads CAISESMAGVYNEQFF. In DNA, the CDR3 is TGTGCCATCAGTGAGTCGATGGCGGGAGTCTACAATGAGCAGTTCTTC.

The V call is TRBV28, the J call TRBJ1-1, with 7 nucleotides matching TRBD1. CDR1 and CDR2 from the germline V gene are MDHEN and SYDVKM. J was trimmed by 4 bases and V by 7 bases; bases with no gene match: 3. The CDR3 loop spans 12 amino acids. DNA of the CDR3: TGTGCCAGCAATCCAGGGGGCACTGAAGCTTTCTTT. Its translation is CASNPGGTEAFF.

This clone was recorded only once. The chain is built from TRBV6-2 or TRBV6-3 and TRBJ2-5; tentatively, D is TRBD2 (6 bases). Trimming shortened V by 4 bases and J by 0 bases, and 12 bases separated the two germline ends. The CDR3 runs 15 residues. Germline values: CDR1 MNHEY, CDR2 SVGEGT. Here the CDR3 DNA reads TGTGCCAGCAGTTGGTCGGCGGGAAACCAAGAGACCCAGTACTTC. It specifies CASSWSAGNQETQYF.